These 29 T cell receptor beta chains came from one sample sequenced in a study of blood T cell repertoires in COVID-19. Method: immunoSEQ multiplex PCR; TCRdb's copy keeps in-frame clones and lacks some. The table includes roughly 380,000 clones, roughly 90% detected once. Sequenced input: PBMCs or T cells enriched from blood (not recorded which). Every receptor here comes from a woman aged 30 to 39 who had been exposed to COVID-19.

The V gene is TRBV28, the J gene TRBJ2-3; 8 bases fit TRBD1. The CDR3 is 15 residues long. V was pared by 4 bases and J by 1 base, with 4 bases of the junction left unmatched. The germline V gene has CDR1 MDHEN and CDR2 SYDVKM. The CDR3 loop reads CASSSPGQGTDTQYF. In nucleotides, the CDR3 is TGTGCCAGCAGTTCTCCGGGACAGGGCACAGATACGCAGTATTTT.

A single count supports this clone. The chain carries TRBV7-3 and TRBJ2-5, with 10 bases lining up with TRBD2. With V trimmed by 2 bases and J by 4 bases, 4 bases remained unmatched. Germline CDR1 SGHTA, CDR2 FQGTGA. CDR3 length: 15 residues. The CDR3 sequence is CASSLGLAGGETQYF. CDR3 bases: TGTGCCAGCAGCTTAGGATTAGCGGGAGGAGAGACCCAGTACTTC.

The chain has TRBV4-1 and TRBJ2-7, with 8 nucleotides matching TRBD1. The germline CDR1 and CDR2 sequences are MGHRA and YSYEKL. The CDR3 runs to 15 residues. Losses at the gene ends were 3 bases for V and 3 bases for J; bases not matched to a gene: 7. For the CDR3, the DNA is TGCGCCAGCAGCCACCCAGGACAGGGCGACTACGAGCAGTACTTC. It specifies CASSHPGQGDYEQYF.

The genes are TRBV3-1 (or the pseudogene TRBV3-2) and TRBJ2-2; 11 positions match TRBD2. The V segment lost 4 bases and the J segment 4 bases; nucleotides outside the gene matches: 5. CDR1 is LGHDT, CDR2 YNNKEL, per germline (reference sequence). This CDR3 has 16 amino acids. CDR3 region: CASSRGLAGITGELFF. CDR3 in DNA: TGTGCCAGCAGCCGCGGACTAGCGGGTATCACCGGGGAGCTGTTTTTT.

Only a few counts were recorded for this clone. V and J are TRBV5-1 and TRBJ1-4; D is perhaps TRBD1 (6 bases). Trimming pared 2 bases from V and 0 bases from J, leaving 8 bases between. Germline lookup yields CDR1 SGHRS and CDR2 YFSETQ. CDR3 length: 15 amino acids. The CDR3 sequence is CASSFGTPTNEKLFF. The DNA of the CDR3 is TGCGCCAGCAGCTTTGGGACACCAACTAATGAAAAACTGTTTTTT.

The chain joins TRBV7-9 to TRBJ2-1; D perhaps matches TRBD2 (6 bases). This CDR3 has 15 residues. V lost 5 bases to trimming and J lost 3 bases, with 14 bases between them. Germline assignment: CDR1 SEHNR and CDR2 FQNEAQ (reference sequence). The CDR3 is CASSRLEVIYNEQFF. DNA of the CDR3: TGTGCCAGCAGCCGACTAGAGGTAATCTACAATGAGCAGTTCTTC.

This chain connects TRBV2 to TRBJ1-5; D is unresolved. This CDR3 has 14 residues. Germline CDR1 SNHLY, CDR2 FYNNEI. Trimming left V 6 bases short and J 3 bases short, with 12 bases between. The CDR3 nucleotides are TGTGCCAGCAGGGAGGAATTCCCCAATCAGCCCCAGCATTTT. Protein product: CASREEFPNQPQHF.

CDR3 in amino acids: CASSIRDSNQETQYF. The CDR3 nucleotides read TGTGCCAGCAGCATCAGGGACAGCAACCAAGAGACCCAGTACTTC. The chain carries TRBV6-5 and TRBJ2-5, with 7 bases aligning to TRBD1. Germline trimming cut 6 bases from V and 0 bases from J; bases unmatched to any gene: 7. Germline V gives CDR1 MNHEY, CDR2 SVGAGI. This CDR3 is 15 amino acids long.

This chain uses TRBV7-9 with TRBJ2-1; TRBD2 matches at 11 bases. The V and J ends lost 5 bases and 0 bases, in that order; junction bases with no gene match: 12. CDR1 is SEHNR and CDR2 is FQNEAQ in the germline V gene (reference sequence). This CDR3 comprises 19 residues. CDR3 DNA sequence: TGTGCCAGCAGCGCTCCGGGACTAGCGGAGCTTAGCTCCTACAATGAGCAGTTCTTC. Translation gives CASSAPGLAELSSYNEQFF. Filled out from reference TRBV7-9 and TRBJ2-1, the complete variable domain reads DTGVSQNPRHKITKRGQNVTFRCDPISEHNRLYWYRQTLGQGPEFLTYFQNEAQLEKSRLLSDRFSAERPKGSFSTLEIQRTEQGDSAMYLCASSAPGLAELSSYNEQFFGPGTRLTVL.

This chain connects TRBV6-4 to TRBJ1-2, with TRBD1 as a possible D gene (6 bases). CDR3 size: 15 residues. CDR1 and CDR2 (germline): MRHNA, SNTAGT. Deletions cut 6 bases from V and 3 bases from J, with 17 bases between. CDR3 DNA sequence: TGTGCCAGCAGGCCCCAGGGGAAGGGTGACTATGGCTACACCTTC. This sequence encodes CASRPQGKGDYGYTF.

The chain has TRBV10-3 and TRBJ1-1, with D tentatively TRBD1 (6 bases). Trimming left V 6 bases short and J 5 bases short, with 10 bases between. This CDR3 has 12 residues. Germline V gives CDR1 ENHRY, CDR2 SYGVKD. DNA of the CDR3: TGTGCCATCAGCCACAGGGAGACTGAAGCTTTCTTT. Translation: CAISHRETEAFF.

The chain has TRBV3-1 (or the pseudogene TRBV3-2) and TRBJ2-7; possible D gene TRBD2, 6 bases. The CDR3 length is 13 residues. V dropped 5 bases and J dropped 2 bases, with 10 bases sitting between them. Germline CDR1 is LGHDT and CDR2 is YNNKEL (reference sequence). As DNA, the CDR3 is TGTGCCAGCAGCACCCGGACTACCTACGAGCAGTACTTC. Translating gives CASSTRTTYEQYF.

The chain employs TRBV28 and TRBJ1-1; possible D gene TRBD1, 6 bases. The CDR3 covers 15 residues. Germline V lookup: CDR1 MDHEN, CDR2 SYDVKM. Trimming stripped 5 bases from V and 2 bases from J, with 15 bases between. Here the CDR3 DNA reads TGTGCCAGCAGTGATCCGGGACACCTAAACACTGAAGCTTTCTTT. Protein sequence: CASSDPGHLNTEAFF.

The genes are TRBV10-1 and TRBJ1-3; TRBD1 aligns across 7 bases. The CDR3 extends over 17 amino acids. V shed 5 bases, J shed 0 bases, and the junction held 10 bases outside the gene matches. Germline V lookup: CDR1 WNHNN, CDR2 SYGVQD (reference sequence). The CDR3 loop is CASSPIAGTASGNTIYF. CDR3 nucleotides: TGCGCCAGCAGTCCGATCGCCGGGACAGCCTCTGGAAACACCATATATTTT.

The gene calls are TRBV4-1 and TRBJ2-7; 8 nucleotides align to TRBD2. Germline V gene sequence: CDR1 MGHRA, CDR2 YSYEKL. Unmatched junction bases numbered 10, after V lost 4 bases and J lost 2 bases. The CDR3 spans 16 residues. DNA for the CDR3: TGCGCCAGCAGCCTTGGGACTAGTCCCAACACCTACGAGCAGTACTTC. Protein product: CASSLGTSPNTYEQYF.

This clone was recorded a few times. The gene calls are TRBV10-3 and TRBJ2-5; 8 bases line up with TRBD1. Per the germline V gene, CDR1 is ENHRY and CDR2 is SYGVKD. The CDR3 spans 14 residues. The ends lost 3 bases at V and 2 bases at J; junction bases unmatched: 2. The CDR3 reads CAISERTGQETQYF. In DNA, the CDR3 is TGTGCCATCAGTGAAAGGACAGGGCAAGAGACCCAGTACTTC.

The chain couples TRBV6-5 to TRBJ2-1; no firm D call. Trimming took 7 bases from V and 0 from J, leaving 10 bases between them. The germline V gene has CDR1 MNHEY and CDR2 SVGAGI. The CDR3 extends over 14 amino acids. DNA of the CDR3: TGTGCCAGCACGGAGTCGAGCTCCTACAATGAGCAGTTCTTC. It translates to CASTESSSYNEQFF.

The V gene is TRBV3-1 (or the pseudogene TRBV3-2), the J gene TRBJ1-1; the D gene is possibly TRBD1 (6 bases). This CDR3 has 15 amino acids. From germline, CDR1 is LGHDT and CDR2 YNNKEL (reference sequence). Trimming cost V 3 bases and J 3 bases, with 14 bases left between them. The DNA for the CDR3 is TGTGCCAGCAGCCAGGGGTCAACAGGGTACACTGAAGCTTTCTTT. Amino acids: CASSQGSTGYTEAFF.

The CDR3 DNA reads TGTGCCAGCTCACCTGACCGGTCGGGAGGGGAAAAACTGTTTTTT. Residues: CASSPDRSGGEKLFF. The J gene is TRBJ1-4, the V gene TRBV18; no reliable D call. Germline CDR1 KGHSH, CDR2 LQKENI. V gave up 3 bases and J gave up 8 bases, with 16 bases separating them. The CDR3 sequence is 15 residues long.

The chain employs TRBV27 and TRBJ2-1; D is unclear. The V gene's germline CDR1 is MNHEY and CDR2 SMNVEV (reference sequence). The CDR3 is 14 residues long. V dropped 10 bases and J dropped 1 base, with 14 bases sitting between them. The CDR3 protein is CAIPADRSYNEQFF. CDR3 in DNA: TGTGCCATTCCCGCCGATCGGTCCTACAATGAGCAGTTCTTC.

This sequence joins TRBV9 and TRBJ2-1, with 8 bases that match TRBD2. The CDR3 runs to 16 residues. V shed 5 bases and J 1 base; nucleotides not matched to a gene: 8. Germline assignment: CDR1 SGDLS and CDR2 YYNGEE. DNA of the CDR3: TGTGCCAGCAGTGGGGTGGCGGGAGGTTCCTACAATGAGCAGTTCTTC. This codes for CASSGVAGGSYNEQFF. Looking up the rest from reference TRBV9 and TRBJ2-1 gives the full variable domain: DSGVTQTPKHLITATGQRVTLRCSPRSGDLSVYWYQQSLDQGLQFLIQYYNGEERAKGNILERFSAQQFPDLHSELNLSSLELGDSALYFCASSGVAGGSYNEQFFGPGTRLTVL.

The chain combines TRBV24-1 with TRBJ1-5; 7 nucleotides align to TRBD1. CDR1 is KGHDR and CDR2 is SFDVKD in the germline V gene. Trimming cost V 9 bases and J 6 bases; bases outside gene matches: 7. This CDR3 contains 13 residues. CDR3 protein: CATGQAEGQPQHF. The CDR3 DNA reads TGTGCCACCGGACAGGCGGAAGGTCAGCCCCAGCATTTT.

This clone has a single count. This chain joins TRBV6-5 and TRBJ2-7, with 7 positions matching TRBD1. The germline gives CDR1 MNHEY, CDR2 SVGAGI. This CDR3 comprises 13 residues. Trimming at V came to 6 bases and at J to 2 bases, leaving 4 bases not matched to a gene. CDR3 residues: CASRWTGTYEQYF. CDR3 sequence (DNA): TGTGCCAGCAGGTGGACAGGAACCTACGAGCAGTACTTC.

V and J are TRBV28 and TRBJ2-1; 12 nucleotides match TRBD2. Germline CDR1 is MDHEN and CDR2 is SYDVKM. The CDR3 is 16 amino acids. Trimming took 2 bases from V and 4 from J; bases not matched to a gene: 3. This CDR3 reads CASSLGLAGPYNEQFF. CDR3 sequence (DNA): TGTGCCAGCAGTTTAGGACTAGCGGGGCCATACAATGAGCAGTTCTTC. Full variable domain (rest looked up from reference TRBV28 and TRBJ2-1): DVKVTQSSRYLVKRTGEKVFLECVQDMDHENMFWYRQDPGLGLRLIYFSYDVKMKEKGDIPEGYSVSREKKERFSLILESASTNQTSMYLCASSLGLAGPYNEQFFGPGTRLTVL.

The chain employs TRBV10-3 and TRBJ1-5; no reliable D call. Germline CDR1 and CDR2: ENHRY and SYGVKD. The CDR3 is 14 amino acids. Trimming shortened V by 4 bases and J by 1 base, and 8 bases separated the two germline ends. The CDR3 loop reads CAISASRSNQPQHF. The CDR3 nucleotides are TGTGCCATCAGTGCCTCACGGAGCAATCAGCCCCAGCATTTT.

V is TRBV28 and J is TRBJ2-2; D remains unclear. The germline CDR1 and CDR2 sequences are MDHEN and SYDVKM. CDR3 length: 14 residues. The germline V and J ends were trimmed by 5 bases and 1 base, with 8 bases remaining between them. As DNA, the CDR3 is TGTGCCAGCAGTCTCTACCTGAACACCGGGGAGCTGTTTTTT. Translated: CASSLYLNTGELFF.

The CDR3: CASSLSGGYSNQPQHF. For the CDR3, the DNA is TGTGCCAGCAGTTTATCGGGGGGATATAGCAATCAGCCCCAGCATTTT. The V call is TRBV27, the J call TRBJ1-5, with TRBD1 as a possible D gene (5 bases). The CDR3 extends over 16 amino acids. V was pared by 0 bases and J by 0 bases, with 9 bases between. Per the germline V gene, CDR1 is MNHEY and CDR2 is SMNVEV (reference sequence).

V is TRBV5-5 and J is TRBJ1-2; D may be TRBD1 (6 bases). CDR1 is SGHKS, CDR2 YYEKEE, per germline (reference sequence). CDR3 size: 14 residues. The germline V and J ends were trimmed by 4 bases and 0 bases, with 10 bases remaining between them. CDR3 protein: CASSVRDTNYGYTF. CDR3 nucleotides: TGTGCCAGCAGCGTCCGGGACACTAACTATGGCTACACCTTC. Using reference TRBV5-5 and TRBJ1-2 for the parts outside the CDR3, the full variable domain is DAGVTQSPTHLIKTRGQQVTLRCSPISGHKSVSWYQQVLGQGPQFIFQYYEKEERGRGNFPDRFSARQFPNYSSELNVNALLLGDSALYLCASSVRDTNYGYTFGSGTRLTVV.

The V call is TRBV7-9, the J call TRBJ2-7; tentative D call: TRBD1 (5 bases). Deletions cut 5 bases from V and 4 bases from J, with 15 bases between. The CDR3 has 14 amino acids. Per germline, CDR1 SEHNR and CDR2 FQNEAQ (reference sequence). The CDR3 protein is CASSHKLRGYEQYF. The CDR3 nucleotides are TGTGCCAGCAGCCATAAATTAAGGGGATACGAGCAGTACTTC.